This TCR beta chain was identified in a study of beta chain features in type 1 diabetes (dated by TCRdb to the late 2010s). The study in broad terms: No differences in mean age, gender distribution, total cell number or subset yield were found between patients and healthy donors. Across all samples, approximately 100 million sorted cells were examined, and cell number per subset correlated strongly with RNA yield. The study compared the TCRB repertoires of sorted circulating CD4+ T cell subsets in recently diagnosed type 1 diabetes patients with those in matched healthy donors. Regulatory and stem cell-like memory subsets were isolated from only 8 patients and roughly eight healthy donors, whereas naive and central memory subsets came from all 28 donors.

The entire isolated RNA was reverse transcribed using the High Capacity cDNA Reverse Transcription Kit, and thus expressed TCRB transcripts were sequenced. Deep immunoSEQ sequencing was applied to naive, central memory and regulatory T cell samples, giving an average of roughly 3.5 million total reads per sample. Sorted cells were lysed in RLT buffer and RNA was extracted with DNase-treated RNeasy Micro or Mini kits, depending on cell number. To prevent cross-contamination, each cell subset was processed individually, whereas patient and healthy donor samples were processed jointly. TCRB sequences were amplified from cDNA with the immunoSEQ multiplex PCR, producing 87-bp fragments spanning the CDR3 region. Sequencing of the amplicons was done on the Illumina HiSeq platform. Under the source paper's analysis protocol: PCR bias was corrected computationally using synthetic template baselines, and reads within Hamming distance 2 were collapsed, with unmergeable singletons discarded. By aligning reads against IMGT, V, D and J genes, CDR3 length, and insertions or deletions at six rearrangement sites were assigned. Within each subset, clonotype counts were normalized to the number of sorted cells before true diversity and Gini coefficients were calculated with the tcR R package. The overlap coefficient, calculated on TCRB nucleotide sequences, was used to measure repertoire sharing. Out-of-frame TCRB sequences from naive cells were analyzed as a proxy for the pre-selection repertoire. TCRdb re-hosts the immuneACCESS table, in-frame sequences only. Its copies lack some clones; in the studies checked, an unresolved V gene accounts for under half of them, and the cause for the rest is not known. V, J and clone size reflect that table, while D and trimming were determined from the DNA. The sample records more than 250,000 clones, roughly 22% of which are singletons. The ten largest clones capture 0.025% to 0.035% of the sample.

About this clone: There is no known antigen for this receptor. Per-base qualities were not stored, and no clone one base away is much larger. The same CDR3 also results from other DNA sequences found in this sample.

On the study overall, not on this receptor specifically: PCR may preferentially amplify shorter templates, but because patient and control samples were amplified and corrected together, any resulting skew would affect both groups equally. Naive, central memory and regulatory TCRB repertoires appeared to be more alike among patients than among healthy donors. HLA sub-analyses involved small numbers of individuals, so any influence of HLA type on TCRB rearrangement remained unresolved. A moderate but significant shortening of TCRB CDR3 length was observed in type 1 diabetes patients in all four CD4+ subsets. Fewer insertions and more nucleotide deletions at VDJ recombination sites were observed in patients with type 1 diabetes, implying thymic rearrangement abnormalities. Because cDNA rather than genomic DNA was sequenced, highly expressing activated cells could have been over-represented, although no difference in activation and CD3 levels was found between groups.

Measured from the cysteine to the phenylalanine, the CDR3 is 14 residues long. Kept here is only the CDR3 DNA, which spans 42 bases and is read in frame from base 1. The germline V gene provides CDR1 KGHSH and CDR2 LQKENI. Ends trimmed: V by 2 bases, J by 1 base; bases unmatched to a gene: 1. A single peripheral blood draw of approximately 120 mL on average was collected from each donor into heparinised tubes. Naive, central memory, regulatory and stem cell-like memory CD4+ T cells were sorted on a BD FACSAria II using a panel including CD45RO, CCR7, CD25, CD127, CD95 and CD27. Purity was above 95% for every sorted population. PBMCs were separated immediately by Lymphoprep density gradient centrifugation and were stained directly, without being cultured. So that batch effects would be minimized, each experiment stained and sorted samples in pairs, pairing one healthy donor with one patient.

This clonotype originated in a woman in her thirties or forties with type 1 diabetes. The V gene is TRBV18 and the J gene is TRBJ1-1, and 7 bases in between align with TRBD1. Sequences were obtained from naive CD4+ T cells from blood. What this sample's cell subset or site label stands for: true naive CD4+ T cells. CDR3 protein: CASSPWTGNTEAFF. At the DNA level, the sequence is TGTGCCAGCTCACCATGGACAGGGAACACTGAAGCTTTCTTT. Where the CDR3 stops, the reference TRBV18 and TRBJ1-1 genes take over; the full variable domain is NAGVMQNPRHLVRRRGQEARLRCSPMKGHSHVYWYRQLPEEGLKFMVYLQKENIIDESGMPKERFSAEFPKEGPSILRIQQVVRGDSAAYFCASSPWTGNTEAFFGQGTRLTVV.